The 31 T cell receptor beta chains below come from one sample, sequenced in a study of regulatory T cells in long-lasting Graves disease. Both iRepertoire HTBI primers and Arm-PCR of CDR3 regions were used to build the TCR beta libraries. TCRdb itself ran the multiplex PCR reads through MiXCR, one entry per CDR3 protein. This sample has 350,000 to 500,000 distinct CDR3 sequences, with about 15% found just once. Documented time point: newly diagnosed GD, antithyroid drugs for less than 3 months. PBMC-extracted RNA yielded the TCR library. These data were likewise used in another study, on T cells in Graves' hyperthyroidism and ophthalmopathy.

Sequenced material: peripheral blood mononuclear cells (PBMCs), taken at new diagnosis, from a patient treated with antithyroid drugs. The receptors were sampled from a woman in her forties or fifties with Graves disease.

This chain uses TRBV4-1 with TRBJ2-4; TRBD2 aligns across 11 bases. The CDR3 loop spans 18 amino acids. Looked up from germline, CDR1 is MGHRA and CDR2 is YSYEKL. Unmatched junction bases numbered 9, after V lost 4 bases and J lost 1 base. This chain's CDR3 is CASSRTELAGVAKNIQYF. As DNA, the CDR3 is TGCGCCAGCAGCCGGACAGAACTAGCGGGAGTTGCCAAAAACATTCAGTACTTC.

This chain links TRBV5-4 with TRBJ2-7; either TRBD1 or TRBD2 may supply D (5 bases each). CDR1 and CDR2 from the germline V gene are SGHNT and YYREEE (reference sequence). V lost 2 bases and J lost 5, with 17 bases in between. The CDR3 has 15 amino acids. The CDR3 DNA reads as TGTGCCAGCAGCTTAACCGGGGCTCATCCCAACGAGCAGTACTTC. It specifies CASSLTGAHPNEQYF. The full variable domain, in which reference TRBV5-4 and TRBJ2-7 provide the parts outside the CDR3, is ETGVTQSPTHLIKTRGQQVTLRCSSQSGHNTVSWYQQALGQGPQFIFQYYREEENGRGNFPPRFSGLQFPNYSSELNVNALELDDSALYLCASSLTGAHPNEQYFGPGTRLTVT.

CDR3 region: CASSESGSFNNEQFF. CDR3 in DNA: TGCGCCAGCAGTGAGAGCGGGAGCTTTAACAATGAGCAGTTCTTC. The chain joins TRBV10-2 to TRBJ2-1, with 8 bases lining up with TRBD2. The germline V gene has CDR1 WSHSY and CDR2 SAAADI. The CDR3 covers 15 residues. Trimming cost V 2 bases and J 5 bases; bases outside gene matches: 5.

This clonotype occurred many times. The chain couples TRBV7-3 to TRBJ2-5; D is undetermined. The DNA end is more similar to TRBJ2-1, so the J call may be wrong. This CDR3 region has 13 residues. Germline-derived CDR1 and CDR2 are SGHTA and FQGTGA. As DNA, the CDR3 is TGTGCCAGCAGCGCCCCTATTGAGTATGAGCAGTTCTTC. Its translation is CASSAPIEYEQFF.

This sequence joins TRBV9 and TRBJ2-3; D unclear. Germline V gene sequence: CDR1 SGDLS, CDR2 YYNGEE. V was shortened by 3 bases and J by 0 bases, with 11 bases between the two germline ends. The CDR3 extends over 15 amino acids. DNA for the CDR3: TGTGCCAGCAGCGGAGGTCAGACTAGCACAGATACGCAGTATTTT. It is translated as CASSGGQTSTDTQYF.

V gene TRBV19 combines with J gene TRBJ1-5; 10 nucleotides match TRBD1. CDR1 and CDR2 (germline): LNHDA, SQIVND (reference sequence). This CDR3 has 18 residues. V lost 2 bases, J lost 6 bases, and 13 bases stayed unmatched. Here the CDR3 DNA reads TGTGCCAGTAGTATACAGGGATCCGGGACAGGGGCCACTCAGCCCCAGCATTTT. It is translated as CASSIQGSGTGATQPQHF.

This clonotype was seen a few times. The chain employs TRBV20-1 and TRBJ2-2, with D hard to call. Germline V gene data show CDR1 as DFQATT and CDR2 as SNEGSKA (reference sequence). The CDR3 is 12 amino acids. V gave up 6 bases and J gave up 5 bases, with 10 bases separating them. CDR3: CSASRVTGELFF. CDR3 nucleotide sequence: TGCAGTGCCTCCCGGGTGACCGGGGAGCTGTTTTTT.

The rearrangement uses TRBV19 and TRBJ1-5; 7 positions agree with TRBD1. Germline CDR1 is LNHDA and CDR2 is SQIVND (reference sequence). The CDR3 length is 15 residues. Unmatched junction bases numbered 6, after V lost 4 bases and J lost 3 bases. The CDR3 loop is CASSTGDRANQPQHF. CDR3 DNA sequence: TGTGCCAGTAGTACAGGTGACAGGGCCAATCAGCCCCAGCATTTT.

This clonotype was counted many times. The V gene is TRBV6-1, the J gene TRBJ2-2; D is perhaps TRBD1 (5 bases). This CDR3 contains 13 residues. Germline CDR1 MNHNS, CDR2 SASEGT. Trimming took off 7 bases at V and 0 bases at J, with 6 bases between the two ends. CDR3 bases: TGTGCCAGCACACAGGCGAACACCGGGGAGCTGTTTTTT. It is translated as CASTQANTGELFF.

Remarks on this clonotype: A much larger clone differs by one base, so this may be a read error. This likely comes from a read error, as the CDR3 has no conserved phenylalanine or tryptophan at its end. The rearrangement uses TRBV7-6 and TRBJ2-3; 7 bases fit TRBD1. The ends lost 0 bases at V and 3 bases at J; junction bases unmatched: 3. The CDR3 loop spans 15 amino acids. CDR1 is SGHVS and CDR2 is FNYEAQ in the germline V gene. Written as DNA, the CDR3 is TGTGCCAGCAGCTTAGCTTCAGGGGGTACAGATACGCAGTATCTT. Translated, it gives CASSLASGGTDTQYL.

Ten or more counts support this clonotype. J is TRBJ1-4 and V is TRBV27; no firm D call. The CDR3 sequence is 15 residues long. Germline V CDR1 and CDR2: MNHEY, SMNVEV (reference sequence). V lost 5 bases and J 7 bases, leaving 17 bases between the germline ends. CDR3 sequence (DNA): TGTGCCAGCAGTATGATGGTCGGTACTCCTGAAAAACTGTTTTTT. It translates to CASSMMVGTPEKLFF.

Ten or more counts support this clonotype. The J gene is TRBJ2-7, the V gene TRBV5-1, with D possibly matching TRBD1 (5 bases). CDR3 size: 16 residues. Trimming shortened V by 4 bases and J by 0 bases, and 17 bases separated the two germline ends. Germline assignment: CDR1 SGHRS and CDR2 YFSETQ. CDR3 sequence reads: CASSPDTTGPSYEQYF. CDR3 sequence (DNA): TGCGCCAGCAGCCCGGACACCACCGGGCCCTCCTACGAGCAGTACTTC.

The chain is built from TRBV3-1 and TRBJ2-1, with 10 bases that match TRBD2. Trimming cost V 3 bases and J 2 bases; bases outside gene matches: 4. Germline CDR1 reads LGHDT; CDR2 reads YNNKEL (reference sequence). This CDR3 is 16 amino acids long. As DNA, the CDR3 is TGTGCCAGCAGCCAGACTAGCGGGCGAACCTACAATGAGCAGTTCTTC. It specifies CASSQTSGRTYNEQFF.

This clonotype was recorded many times. J is TRBJ2-2 and V is TRBV11-2, with D tentatively TRBD1 (6 bases). This CDR3 is built from 13 residues. V was shortened by 5 bases and J by 7 bases, with 11 bases between the two germline ends. The germline gives CDR1 SGHAT, CDR2 FQNNGV. In DNA, the CDR3 is TGTGCCAGCAGCAAACAGGGATTCGGGGAGCTGTTTTTT. This codes for CASSKQGFGELFF.

This clonotype occurred many times. The V gene is TRBV6-1, the J gene TRBJ1-1; no firm D call. Germline V gene sequence: CDR1 MNHNS, CDR2 SASEGT. V was clipped by 1 base and J by 4 bases, with 10 bases between them. The CDR3 has 14 amino acids. The CDR3 is CASSEERESTEAFF. The CDR3 DNA reads TGTGCCAGCAGTGAAGAAAGGGAGAGCACTGAAGCTTTCTTT.

The chain is built from TRBV29-1 and TRBJ2-7; D perhaps matches TRBD1 (6 bases). There are 11 residues in the CDR3. CDR1 SQVTM and CDR2 ANQGSEA come from the germline V gene. V lost 3 bases to trimming and J lost 6 bases, with 9 bases between them. The CDR3 is CSVEVGAEQYF. In DNA, the CDR3 is TGCAGCGTTGAGGTGGGGGCCGAGCAGTACTTC.

The rearrangement links TRBV11-2 to TRBJ2-7, with D unclear. This CDR3 contains 14 residues. Germline CDR1 SGHAT, CDR2 FQNNGV. Deletions cut 5 bases from V and 6 bases from J, with 17 bases between. This CDR3 reads CASSPLFHLGEQYF. CDR3 nucleotide sequence: TGTGCCAGCAGCCCCCTATTCCATCTTGGCGAGCAGTACTTC.

This clonotype was seen repeatedly, ten times or more. The chain recombines TRBV18 with TRBJ1-2, with 7 nucleotides matching TRBD1. The germline gives CDR1 KGHSH, CDR2 LQKENI. The V gene end was trimmed by 0 bases and the J gene end by 2 bases; junction bases not matched to a gene: 6. This CDR3 is 16 amino acids long. CDR3 nucleotides: TGTGCCAGCTCACCACCTTCGACAGGGTACAACTATGGCTACACCTTC. As protein: CASSPPSTGYNYGYTF.

Turning to this clonotype: A clone one base away is much larger, so this may be a read error. The chain links TRBV5-1 to TRBJ2-7, with D perhaps matching TRBD1 (6 bases). The CDR3 totals 12 residues. The germline V gene encodes CDR1 SGHRS and CDR2 YFSETQ. The CDR3 DNA reads as TGCACCAGCAGCGCGTCAGGGGACGAGCAGTACTTC. Residues: CTSSASGDEQYF. The full variable domain, completed using reference TRBV5-1 and TRBJ2-7, is KAGVTQTPRYLIKTRGQQVTLSCSPISGHRSVSWYQQTPGQGLQFLFEYFSETQRNKGNFPGRFSGRQFSNSRSEMNVSTLELGDSALYLCTSSASGDEQYFGPGTRLTVT.

This clonotype has a single count. A much larger clone lies a single base off, so this may be a read error. The CDR3 does not end in the conserved phenylalanine or tryptophan, so this is likely a read error. The rearrangement links TRBV28 to TRBJ2-6; 7 positions agree with TRBD1. The CDR3 covers 15 residues. V shed 5 bases and J 2 bases; nucleotides not matched to a gene: 3. Per germline, CDR1 MDHEN and CDR2 SYDVKM. This chain's CDR3 is CASSPTGAGANVLTL. The CDR3 region has the DNA TGTGCCAGCAGTCCAACAGGGGCTGGGGCCAACGTCCTGACTCTC.

Points on this clonotype: This may be a read error: a much more frequent sequence differs by one nucleotide. The CDR3 loop reads CSARDPRTSVENEQYF. The CDR3 nucleotides read TGCAGTGCTAGAGATCCCCGAACTAGCGTCGAGAATGAGCAGTACTTC. The J gene is TRBJ2-7, the V gene TRBV20-1; 7 bases fit TRBD2. The CDR3 contains 16 residues. Germline values: CDR1 DFQATT, CDR2 SNEGSKA (reference sequence). V lost 0 bases to trimming and J lost 7 bases; unmatched junction nucleotides: 15.

This clonotype occurred a few times. CDR3 nucleotide sequence: TGTGCCAGCAGCCTCCGGGTAGCGGGGTACTCCTACGAGCAGTACTTC. Its protein product is CASSLRVAGYSYEQYF. V gene TRBV11-2 combines with J gene TRBJ2-7, with 8 bases identical to TRBD2. V lost 5 bases to trimming and J lost 0 bases; unmatched junction nucleotides: 9. The germline V gene has CDR1 SGHAT and CDR2 FQNNGV. The CDR3 is made up of 16 amino acids.

The table lists this clonotype with many counts. The V call is TRBV7-2, the J call TRBJ2-5, with 11 bases matching TRBD1. V lost 5 bases and J lost 5; bases outside the gene matches: 4. The CDR3 contains 14 residues. CDR1 is SGHTA, CDR2 FQGNSA, per germline. CDR3 loop: CASSAGTGGETQYF. The CDR3 DNA follows: TGTGCCAGCAGCGCCGGGACAGGGGGGGAGACCCAGTACTTC.

The chain links TRBV18 to TRBJ2-2, with D possibly being TRBD2 (5 bases). The germline CDR1 and CDR2 sequences are KGHSH and LQKENI. Trimming took 0 bases from V and 6 from J, leaving 8 bases between them. This CDR3 comprises 14 residues. The CDR3 sequence: CASSPPVRAGELFF. DNA for the CDR3: TGTGCCAGCTCACCACCGGTGAGGGCCGGGGAGCTGTTTTTT.

This clonotype was observed a few times. V usage is TRBV6-2 or TRBV6-3 and J usage is TRBJ2-1; D not resolved. Germline-derived CDR1 and CDR2 are MNHEY and SVGEGT. V lost 6 bases, J lost 0 bases, and 15 bases lay in between. This CDR3 contains 16 residues. For the CDR3, the DNA is TGTGCCAGCAGGGGGATCGGCAGAAACTCCTACAATGAGCAGTTCTTC. It is translated as CASRGIGRNSYNEQFF.

This clonotype was seen at least ten times. V gene TRBV20-1 combines with J gene TRBJ2-1; 8 positions match TRBD2. This CDR3 region has 14 residues. Per germline, CDR1 DFQATT and CDR2 SNEGSKA (reference sequence). V shed 5 bases and J 4 bases; nucleotides not matched to a gene: 7. CDR3 in amino acids: CSALAGTGYNEQFF. CDR3 sequence (DNA): TGCAGTGCTTTAGCGGGAACGGGATACAATGAGCAGTTCTTC.

This clonotype was observed at least ten times. CDR3 bases: TGTGCCAGCAGTTCTAGGGGTCTTTCTCGAAACACCATATATTTT. Translation: CASSSRGLSRNTIYF. The chain combines TRBV28 with TRBJ1-3; tentative D call: TRBD1 (5 bases). Trimming removed 4 bases from V and 5 bases from J, with 15 bases in between. The CDR3 is 15 residues long. Germline V CDR1 and CDR2: MDHEN, SYDVKM.

This clonotype was counted at least ten times. The chain employs TRBV28 and TRBJ2-7; 9 bases line up with TRBD2. V lost 6 bases and J lost 3; bases outside the gene matches: 15. CDR3 size: 17 residues. CDR1 and CDR2 (germline): MDHEN, SYDVKM. For the CDR3, the DNA is TGTGCCAGCAGCCCGGAGGGCGGGAGGGGCCTGTTCTACGAGCAGTACTTC. Amino acids: CASSPEGGRGLFYEQYF.

This clonotype was seen ten or more times. V is TRBV2 and J is TRBJ2-5; D gene uncertain. Per germline, CDR1 SNHLY and CDR2 FYNNEI. Trimming pared 4 bases from V and 5 bases from J, leaving 11 bases between. The CDR3 spans 13 residues. The CDR3 is CASSGAELETQYF. CDR3 coding DNA: TGTGCCAGCAGTGGGGCAGAGCTTGAGACCCAGTACTTC.

To note about this clonotype: This may stem from a read error, because a much larger clone lies one nucleotide away. In this CDR3 the conserved last residue, phenylalanine or tryptophan, is missing, so a read error is likely. V and J are TRBV28 and TRBJ2-5, with a tentative D call TRBD1 (6 bases). CDR1 and CDR2 (germline): MDHEN, SYDVKM. The V end lost 5 bases, the J end lost 3 bases, and 16 bases lay between the germline ends. This CDR3 spans 15 amino acids. Here the CDR3 DNA reads TGTGCCAGCAGTACCACCGGGACATACAAAGAGACCCAGTACCTC. Residues: CASSTTGTYKETQYL.

The genes are TRBV18 and TRBJ1-5; TRBD1 might be the D (6 bases). Germline CDR1 is KGHSH and CDR2 is LQKENI. The CDR3 totals 15 residues. Between the trimmed V and J ends, which lost 4 bases and 7 bases, there was a span of 17 bases. CDR3 DNA: TGTGCCAGCTCACGAAGTCTGGCAGGGGACCAGCCCCAGCATTTT. This gives the protein CASSRSLAGDQPQHF.